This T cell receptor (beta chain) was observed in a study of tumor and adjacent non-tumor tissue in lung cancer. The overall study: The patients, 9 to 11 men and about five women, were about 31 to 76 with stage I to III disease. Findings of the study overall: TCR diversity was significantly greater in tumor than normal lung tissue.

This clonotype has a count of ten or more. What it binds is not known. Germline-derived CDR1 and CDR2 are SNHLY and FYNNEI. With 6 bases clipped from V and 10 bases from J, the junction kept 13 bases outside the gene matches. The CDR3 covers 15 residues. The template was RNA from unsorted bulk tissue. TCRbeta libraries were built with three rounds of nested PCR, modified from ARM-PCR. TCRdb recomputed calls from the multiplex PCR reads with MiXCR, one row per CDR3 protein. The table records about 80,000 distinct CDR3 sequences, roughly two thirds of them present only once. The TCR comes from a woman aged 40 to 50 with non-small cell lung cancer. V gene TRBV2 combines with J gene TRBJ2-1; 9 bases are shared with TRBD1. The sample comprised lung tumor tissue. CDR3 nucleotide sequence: TGTGCCAGCAGACTAACCGGGACAGGGTTTGCCGAGCAGTTCTTC. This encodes CASRLTGTGFAEQFF.